These 23 T cell receptor beta chains share one sample of origin, sequenced in a study of blood T cells in healthy people across ages. It was with a sample-barcoded 5' primer and a J-beta primer mix that a second PCR of about 6 to 11 cycles was run. One entry per CDR3 protein, called by TCRdb with MiXCR from the 5' RACE reads. The repertoire holds over a million distinct CDR3 sequences, with 45% as singletons. The sequenced sample was blood. Receptors were obtained from a woman aged 60-75 years in good health.

The chain couples TRBV11-2 to TRBJ2-7; a weak D match, TRBD2 (5 bases). The germline CDR1 and CDR2 sequences are SGHAT and FQNNGV. Deletions cut 2 bases from V and 3 bases from J, with 11 bases between. The CDR3 runs 14 residues. The CDR3 region is CASSLWLADYEQYF. DNA of the CDR3: TGTGCCAGCAGCTTATGGCTAGCAGACTACGAGCAGTACTTC.

In this sample, this clonotype turned up a few times. The chain joins TRBV28 to TRBJ2-1; D possibly uses TRBD1 or TRBD2 (5 bases each). The CDR3 is made up of 14 amino acids. With 5 bases removed from V and 9 bases from J, the gap between germline ends came to 17 bases. The V gene's germline CDR1 is MDHEN and CDR2 SYDVKM. The CDR3 coding sequence is TGTGCCAGCAGTATGGGGGTTGGGAAAGGTGAGCAGTTCTTC. Encoded protein: CASSMGVGKGEQFF. The complete variable domain, with remaining parts taken from reference TRBV28 and TRBJ2-1, reads DVKVTQSSRYLVKRTGEKVFLECVQDMDHENMFWYRQDPGLGLRLIYFSYDVKMKEKGDIPEGYSVSREKKERFSLILESASTNQTSMYLCASSMGVGKGEQFFGPGTRLTVL.

The CDR3, as DNA: TGTGCCAGCAGTCGTAGAGGAGGCAAGACCTACGAGCAGTACTTC. It yields the protein CASSRRGGKTYEQYF. The chain is built from TRBV28 and TRBJ2-7; a possible D gene is TRBD2 (5 bases). Trimming left V 5 bases short and J 2 bases short, with 16 bases between. Germline V gives CDR1 MDHEN, CDR2 SYDVKM. The CDR3 loop spans 15 amino acids. Full variable domain (rest looked up from reference TRBV28 and TRBJ2-7): DVKVTQSSRYLVKRTGEKVFLECVQDMDHENMFWYRQDPGLGLRLIYFSYDVKMKEKGDIPEGYSVSREKKERFSLILESASTNQTSMYLCASSRRGGKTYEQYFGPGTRLTVT.

In the case of this clonotype: Because the CDR3 is missing its conserved closing phenylalanine or tryptophan, this is likely a read error. The chain employs TRBV7-3 and TRBJ1-2; D unclear. CDR3 length: 13 residues. Germline V gene data show CDR1 as SGHTA and CDR2 as FQGTGA. Here the CDR3 DNA reads TGTGCCAGCAGCCCAGACCCTAACTATAGCTACACCTTA. Its protein product is CASSPDPNYSYTL.

Worth noting for this clonotype: One end of the junction fails to match germline, which may point to a read error. This chain joins TRBV28 and TRBJ2-7; 7 bases map to TRBD1. The last part of the DNA fits TRBJ2-5 better; the J call may be wrong. The length of the CDR3 is 14 residues. CDR1 MDHEN and CDR2 SYDVKM come from the germline V gene. The CDR3 DNA follows: TGTGTCAGCAGTTACCCCGGAAGGGGGCAGACCCAGTACTTC. Protein product: CVSSYPGRGQTQYF.

The gene calls are TRBV7-9 and TRBJ2-7; possible D gene TRBD1, 6 bases. Germline CDR1 SEHNR, CDR2 FQNEAQ (reference sequence). Deletions cut 5 bases from V and 3 bases from J, with 20 bases between. The CDR3 is 16 amino acids. The CDR3 here is CASSPQIGGVLYEQYF. The CDR3 DNA follows: TGTGCCAGCAGCCCTCAAATTGGGGGCGTTCTCTACGAGCAGTACTTC.

This clonotype showed up just a few times. The rearrangement links TRBV20-1 to TRBJ2-3, with D possibly TRBD1 on 6 matching bases. V was cut by 6 bases and J by 3 bases, with 16 bases left in between. The V gene's germline CDR1 is DFQATT and CDR2 SNEGSKA (reference sequence). The CDR3 sequence is 14 residues long. As DNA, the CDR3 is TGCAGTGCCCTCGGACAGAGAAGAACAGATACGCAGTATTTT. Residues: CSALGQRRTDTQYF.

This chain connects TRBV27 to TRBJ2-1; 10 nucleotides align to TRBD2. The J call is in doubt because the DNA end fits TRBJ2-7 better. The germline V gene has CDR1 MNHEY and CDR2 SMNVEV (reference sequence). The CDR3 sequence is 18 residues long. CDR3 DNA sequence: TGTGCCAGCAGTTTTCATAGGGGAGCTAGCGGGGGCTACAATGAGCAGTACTTC. Encoded protein: CASSFHRGASGGYNEQYF.

The chain combines TRBV28 with TRBJ1-1; 12 bases are a match to TRBD1. CDR3 length: 16 amino acids. Trimming took 4 bases from V and 1 from J; bases not matched to a gene: 4. Germline CDR1 is MDHEN and CDR2 is SYDVKM. CDR3 nucleotides: TGTGCCAGCAGTTCCCCGGGACAGGGGGCGAACACTGAAGCTTTCTTT. Translated: CASSSPGQGANTEAFF.

The chain is built from TRBV29-1 and TRBJ2-7; TRBD2 matches 7 bases. The germline V gene has CDR1 SQVTM and CDR2 ANQGSEA. The CDR3 contains 13 residues. Trimming at V came to 4 bases and at J to 7 bases, leaving 10 bases not matched to a gene. CDR3 sequence (DNA): TGCAGCGTTGCGGGACTATATTACAATGAGCAGTACTTC. As protein: CSVAGLYYNEQYF.

The table lists this clonotype with a few counts. The gene calls are TRBV7-8 and TRBJ2-3; tentatively, D is TRBD1 (5 bases). The CDR3 sequence is 14 residues long. Trimming removed 2 bases from V and 6 bases from J, with 12 bases in between. Germline values: CDR1 SGHVS, CDR2 FQNEAQ. CDR3 amino acids: CASSLHRSADTQYF. DNA for the CDR3: TGTGCCAGCAGCTTACACAGGTCCGCCGATACGCAGTATTTT.

The rearrangement links TRBV15 to TRBJ2-1; 11 nucleotides match TRBD2. The junction had 11 bases not matched to a gene; V was cut back by 0 bases and J by 7 bases. Germline values: CDR1 LNHNV, CDR2 YYDKDF (reference sequence). This CDR3 has 18 amino acids. This CDR3 is CATSRDGMSSGRGNEQFF. Here the CDR3 DNA reads TGTGCCACCAGCAGAGATGGTATGAGTAGCGGGAGGGGGAATGAGCAGTTCTTC.

V is TRBV27 and J is TRBJ1-6, with D unclear. Trimming removed 4 bases from V and 5 bases from J, with 6 bases in between. This CDR3 has 13 amino acids. Germline-derived CDR1 and CDR2 are MNHEY and SMNVEV (reference sequence). This CDR3 reads CASSSVDNSPLHF. The CDR3 region has the DNA TGTGCCAGCAGTTCCGTGGATAATTCACCCCTCCACTTT.

CDR3 sequence reads: CASSFRHQDRSPLHF. In nucleotides, the CDR3 is TGCGCCAGCAGCTTCAGACATCAGGATCGGTCACCCCTCCACTTT. The V gene is TRBV5-1, the J gene TRBJ1-6; D unclear. The germline CDR1 and CDR2 sequences are SGHRS and YFSETQ. The V and J ends lost 2 bases and 10 bases respectively, with 16 bases between them. CDR3 size: 15 residues.

On this clonotype: It is likely a read error, because the conserved phenylalanine at the end of the CDR3 is missing. The chain is built from TRBV13 and TRBJ2-5; the D gene is possibly TRBD2 (6 bases). The J call is in doubt because the DNA end fits TRBJ2-7 better. CDR1 PRHDT and CDR2 FYEKMQ come from the germline V gene (reference sequence). The length of the CDR3 is 15 residues. The CDR3 DNA reads TGTGCCAGCAGCCCGAAGGGACTTGAGCACTACGAGCAGTACTAC. Translation gives CASSPKGLEHYEQYY.

This clonotype was counted a few times. The V call is TRBV20-1, the J call TRBJ2-7; the D gene is possibly TRBD1 (5 bases). The CDR3 loop spans 14 amino acids. CDR1 and CDR2 (germline): DFQATT, SNEGSKA (reference sequence). V lost 3 bases and J 5 bases, leaving 17 bases between the germline ends. CDR3 sequence reads: CSARRQSGRHEQYF. CDR3 coding DNA: TGCAGTGCTAGGAGACAGTCGGGCCGCCACGAGCAGTACTTC.

This sequence joins TRBV20-1 and TRBJ2-3; D is perhaps TRBD1 (5 bases). Germline CDR1 reads DFQATT; CDR2 reads SNEGSKA (reference sequence). V was pared by 6 bases and J by 7 bases, with 17 bases between. CDR3 length: 13 residues. Here the CDR3 DNA reads TGCAGTGCCCTAGGGTCCAGGGATAATACGCAGTATTTT. Amino acid sequence: CSALGSRDNTQYF.

This clonotype was detected a few times. The chain couples TRBV7-9 to TRBJ2-1; D is undetermined. The CDR3 length is 14 residues. V was shortened by 5 bases and J by 6 bases, with 14 bases between the two germline ends. Per germline, CDR1 SEHNR and CDR2 FQNEAQ (reference sequence). The CDR3 here is CASSETRTGNEQFF. CDR3 nucleotide sequence: TGTGCCAGCAGCGAAACCAGAACGGGCAATGAGCAGTTCTTC.

The V gene is TRBV12-3 or TRBV12-4, the J gene TRBJ2-7; tentative D call: TRBD1 (6 bases). The CDR3 consists of 14 residues. Trimming took 6 bases from V and 3 from J, leaving 15 bases between them. CDR3 coding DNA: TGTGCCAGCAGCGCCCAGGGGCCCAACTACGAGCAGTACTTC. This encodes CASSAQGPNYEQYF.

This clonotype showed up just once. The V gene is TRBV9, the J gene TRBJ2-1; 7 nucleotides line up with TRBD2. The CDR3 consists of 16 residues. V was clipped by 3 bases and J by 9 bases; unmatched bases: 15. Germline V gene sequence: CDR1 SGDLS, CDR2 YYNGEE. CDR3 loop: CASSAERLAFYSEQFF. CDR3 in DNA: TGTGCCAGCAGCGCCGAAAGACTAGCTTTCTATTCTGAGCAGTTCTTC.

V is TRBV20-1 and J is TRBJ2-1; TRBD2 matches 8 bases. Losses at the gene ends were 1 base for V and 8 bases for J; bases not matched to a gene: 7. Germline loops: CDR1 DFQATT, CDR2 SNEGSKA (reference sequence). The CDR3 is 14 amino acids. CDR3 sequence (DNA): TGCAGTGCTAGAGTGCCGGGAGGGCCGGATGAGCAGTTCTTC. Protein product: CSARVPGGPDEQFF.

This clonotype was seen more than once but under ten times. This chain uses TRBV15 with TRBJ2-2, with D tentatively TRBD2 (5 bases). V lost 1 base, J lost 5 bases, and 5 bases lay in between. The CDR3 contains 13 residues. Germline V lookup: CDR1 LNHNV, CDR2 YYDKDF (reference sequence). The CDR3 loop reads CATSRAGTGELFF. CDR3 nucleotide sequence: TGTGCCACCAGCAGAGCGGGGACCGGGGAGCTGTTTTTT.

This sequence joins TRBV6-5 and TRBJ2-1; a possible D gene is TRBD2 (5 bases). V lost 2 bases and J 4 bases, leaving 12 bases between the germline ends. The CDR3 consists of 15 residues. Germline V lookup: CDR1 MNHEY, CDR2 SVGAGI. CDR3 nucleotide sequence: TGTGCCAGCAGTTACGGGTCGGGGAAGTACAATGAGCAGTTCTTC. This encodes CASSYGSGKYNEQFF.